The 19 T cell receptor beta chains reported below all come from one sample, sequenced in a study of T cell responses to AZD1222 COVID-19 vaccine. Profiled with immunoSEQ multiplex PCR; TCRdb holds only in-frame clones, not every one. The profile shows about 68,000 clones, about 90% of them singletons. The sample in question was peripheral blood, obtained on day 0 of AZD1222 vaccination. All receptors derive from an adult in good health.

In DNA, the CDR3 is TGCGCCAGCAGCTTGGGACAGTGGAATGAAGCTTTCTTT. Translating gives CASSLGQWNEAFF. V gene TRBV5-1 combines with J gene TRBJ1-1; D possibly corresponds to TRBD1 (5 bases). The CDR3 totals 13 residues. CDR1 SGHRS and CDR2 YFSETQ come from the germline V gene. Trimming took 0 bases from V and 7 from J, leaving 10 bases between them.

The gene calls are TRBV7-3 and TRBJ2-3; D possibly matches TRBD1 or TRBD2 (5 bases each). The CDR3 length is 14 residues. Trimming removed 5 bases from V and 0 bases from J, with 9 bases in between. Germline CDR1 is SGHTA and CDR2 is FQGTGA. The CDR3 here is CASSPGTSTDTQYF. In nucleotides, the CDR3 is TGTGCCAGCAGCCCAGGGACCAGCACAGATACGCAGTATTTT.

Written as DNA, the CDR3 is TGCAGCGCCGAGGGACAGCGCATGAACACTGAAGCTTTCTTT. It translates to CSAEGQRMNTEAFF. The chain is built from TRBV29-1 and TRBJ1-1; TRBD1 agrees at 7 bases. The CDR3 is 14 amino acids. Losses at the gene ends were 7 bases for V and 0 bases for J; bases not matched to a gene: 8. Germline V gives CDR1 SQVTM, CDR2 ANQGSEA.

This CDR3 reads CASSSGTGHYQETQYF. CDR3 coding DNA: TGTGCCAGCAGCTCCGGGACAGGGCATTACCAAGAGACCCAGTACTTC. V usage is TRBV7-2 and J usage is TRBJ2-5, with TRBD1 matching 9 bases. Germline CDR1 reads SGHTA; CDR2 reads FQGNSA. The trim removed 4 bases at V and 0 bases at J, leaving 6 bases unmatched. The CDR3 loop spans 16 amino acids.

The CDR3 DNA follows: TGTGCCAGCTCACCACCCGAAGGGGGGACCGGAGAGACCCAGTACTTC. Its translation: CASSPPEGGTGETQYF. This chain connects TRBV18 to TRBJ2-5, with D perhaps matching TRBD1 or TRBD2 (6 bases each). The V gene's germline CDR1 is KGHSH and CDR2 LQKENI. The CDR3 has 16 residues. V gave up 0 bases and J gave up 4 bases, with 15 bases separating them.

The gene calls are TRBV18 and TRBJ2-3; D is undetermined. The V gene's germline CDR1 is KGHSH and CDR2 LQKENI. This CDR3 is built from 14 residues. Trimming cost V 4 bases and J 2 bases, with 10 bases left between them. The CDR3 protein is CASSQGPVTDTQYF. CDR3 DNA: TGTGCCAGCTCACAAGGCCCGGTCACAGATACGCAGTATTTT.

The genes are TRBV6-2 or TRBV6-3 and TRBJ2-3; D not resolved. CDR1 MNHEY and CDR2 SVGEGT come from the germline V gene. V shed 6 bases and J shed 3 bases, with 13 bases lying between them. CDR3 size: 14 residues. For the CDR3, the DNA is TGTGCCAGCAGCCATGGGCAGGCTACAGATACGCAGTATTTT. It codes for CASSHGQATDTQYF.

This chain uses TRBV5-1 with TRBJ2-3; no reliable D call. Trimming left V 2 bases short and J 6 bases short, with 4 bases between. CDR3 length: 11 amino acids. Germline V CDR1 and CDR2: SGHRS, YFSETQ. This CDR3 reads CASSFGDTQYF. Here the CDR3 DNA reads TGCGCCAGCAGCTTCGGCGATACGCAGTATTTT.

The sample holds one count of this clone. DNA of the CDR3: TGTGCCAGCAGCCAAGCAGGGAAAGCTTTCTTT. Its translation is CASSQAGKAFF. The genes are TRBV14 and TRBJ1-1; D is possibly TRBD1 (5 bases). V was clipped by 1 base and J by 9 bases, with 6 bases between them. The CDR3 length is 11 residues. Germline values: CDR1 SGHDN, CDR2 FVKESK.

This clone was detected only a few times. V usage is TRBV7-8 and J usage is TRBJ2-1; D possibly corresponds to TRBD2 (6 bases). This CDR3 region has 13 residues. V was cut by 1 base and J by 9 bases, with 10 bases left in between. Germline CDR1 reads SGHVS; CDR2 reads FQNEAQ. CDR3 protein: CASSLGGRTEQFF. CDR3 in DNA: TGTGCCAGCAGCTTAGGGGGGAGGACTGAGCAGTTCTTC.

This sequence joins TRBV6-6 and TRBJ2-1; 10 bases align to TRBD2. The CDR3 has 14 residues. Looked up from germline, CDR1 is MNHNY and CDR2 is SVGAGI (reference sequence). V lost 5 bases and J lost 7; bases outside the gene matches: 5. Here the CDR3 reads CASSLAGARNEQFF. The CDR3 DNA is TGTGCCAGCAGTCTAGCGGGAGCGAGAAATGAGCAGTTCTTC.

The chain's CDR3 is CAWSDSYEQYF. The CDR3 bases are TGTGCCTGGAGTGACTCCTACGAGCAGTACTTC. The rearrangement joins TRBV30 to TRBJ2-7; no reliable D call. The CDR3 sequence is 11 residues long. Trimming took 1 base from V and 0 from J, leaving 1 base between them. The germline gives CDR1 GTSNPN, CDR2 SVGIG (reference sequence).

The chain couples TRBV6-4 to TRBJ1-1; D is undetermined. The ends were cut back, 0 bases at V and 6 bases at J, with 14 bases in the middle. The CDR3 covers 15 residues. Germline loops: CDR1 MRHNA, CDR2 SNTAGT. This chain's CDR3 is CASSDSTEGGSEAFF. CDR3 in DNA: TGTGCCAGCAGTGACTCGACTGAGGGAGGGTCTGAAGCTTTCTTT.

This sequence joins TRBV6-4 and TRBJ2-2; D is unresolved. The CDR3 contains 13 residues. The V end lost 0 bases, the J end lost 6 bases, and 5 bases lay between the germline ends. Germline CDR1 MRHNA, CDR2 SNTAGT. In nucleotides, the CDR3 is TGTGCCAGCAGTGACTCTGTAGCCGGGGAGCTGTTTTTT. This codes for CASSDSVAGELFF.

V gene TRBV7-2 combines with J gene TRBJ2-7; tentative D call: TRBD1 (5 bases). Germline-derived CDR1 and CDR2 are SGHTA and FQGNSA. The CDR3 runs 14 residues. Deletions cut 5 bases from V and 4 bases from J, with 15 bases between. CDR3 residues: CASSPHQGRYEQYF. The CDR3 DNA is TGTGCCAGCAGCCCTCACCAGGGCAGGTACGAGCAGTACTTC.

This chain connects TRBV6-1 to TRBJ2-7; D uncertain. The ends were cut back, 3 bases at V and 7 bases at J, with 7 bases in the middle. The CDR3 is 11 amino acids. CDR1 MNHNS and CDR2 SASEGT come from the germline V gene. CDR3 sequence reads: CASSEGGEQYF. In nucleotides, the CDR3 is TGTGCCAGCAGTGAGGGTGGGGAGCAGTACTTC.

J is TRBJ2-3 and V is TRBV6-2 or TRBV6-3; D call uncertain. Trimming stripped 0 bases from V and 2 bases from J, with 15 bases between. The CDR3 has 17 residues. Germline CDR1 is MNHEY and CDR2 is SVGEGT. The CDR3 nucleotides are TGTGCCAGCAGTTACTCGGGCCTCACTATCTACACAGATACGCAGTATTTT. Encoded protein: CASSYSGLTIYTDTQYF.

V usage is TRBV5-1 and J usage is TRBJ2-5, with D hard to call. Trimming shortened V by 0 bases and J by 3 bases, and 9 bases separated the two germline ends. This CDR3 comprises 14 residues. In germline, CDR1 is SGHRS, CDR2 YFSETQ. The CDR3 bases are TGCGCCAGCAGCTTGGGATCGACTGAAGAGACCCAGTACTTC. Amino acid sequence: CASSLGSTEETQYF.

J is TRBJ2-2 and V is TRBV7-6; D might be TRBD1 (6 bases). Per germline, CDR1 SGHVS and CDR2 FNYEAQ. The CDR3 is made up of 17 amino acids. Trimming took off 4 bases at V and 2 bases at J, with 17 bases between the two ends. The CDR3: CASSSRDRLKNTGELFF. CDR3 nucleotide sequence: TGTGCCAGCAGCTCCAGAGACAGGCTTAAAAACACCGGGGAGCTGTTTTTT.